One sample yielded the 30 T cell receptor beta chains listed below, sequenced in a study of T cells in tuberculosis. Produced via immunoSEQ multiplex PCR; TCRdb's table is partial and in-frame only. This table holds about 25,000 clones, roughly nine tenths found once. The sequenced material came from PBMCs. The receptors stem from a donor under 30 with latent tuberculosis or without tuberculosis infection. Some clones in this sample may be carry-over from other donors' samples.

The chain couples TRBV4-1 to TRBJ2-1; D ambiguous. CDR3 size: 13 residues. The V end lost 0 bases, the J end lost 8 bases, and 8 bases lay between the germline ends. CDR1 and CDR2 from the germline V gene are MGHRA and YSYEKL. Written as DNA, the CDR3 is TGCGCCAGCAGCCAAGAGAGGCGGTATGAGCAGTTCTTC. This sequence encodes CASSQERRYEQFF.

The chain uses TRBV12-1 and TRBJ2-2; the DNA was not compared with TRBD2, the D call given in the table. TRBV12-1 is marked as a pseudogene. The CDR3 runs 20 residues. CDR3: CASSPDCRAGGDLNTGELFF. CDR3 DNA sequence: TGTGCCAGCAGCCCGGATTGCAGAGCGGGGGGGGACCTGAACACCGGGGAGCTGTTTTTT.

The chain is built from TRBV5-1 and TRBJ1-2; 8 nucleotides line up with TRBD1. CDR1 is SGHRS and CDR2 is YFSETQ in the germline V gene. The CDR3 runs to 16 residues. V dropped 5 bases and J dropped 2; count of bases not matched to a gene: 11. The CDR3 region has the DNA TGCGCCAGCAGTTTAGGACAGGGTCCTAACAACTATGGCTACACCTTC. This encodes CASSLGQGPNNYGYTF. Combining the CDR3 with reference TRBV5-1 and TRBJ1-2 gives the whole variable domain KAGVTQTPRYLIKTRGQQVTLSCSPISGHRSVSWYQQTPGQGLQFLFEYFSETQRNKGNFPGRFSGRQFSNSRSEMNVSTLELGDSALYLCASSLGQGPNNYGYTFGSGTRLTVV.

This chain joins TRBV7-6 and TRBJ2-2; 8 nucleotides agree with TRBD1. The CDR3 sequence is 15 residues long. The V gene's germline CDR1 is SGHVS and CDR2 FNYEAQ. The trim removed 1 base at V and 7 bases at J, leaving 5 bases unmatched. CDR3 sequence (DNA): TGTGCCAGCAGCTTAGGCAGGGGGCGCGGCGGGGAGCTGTTTTTT. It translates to CASSLGRGRGGELFF.

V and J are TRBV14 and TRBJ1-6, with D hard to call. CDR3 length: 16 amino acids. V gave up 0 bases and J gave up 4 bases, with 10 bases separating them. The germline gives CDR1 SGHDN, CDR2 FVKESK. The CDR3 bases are TGTGCCAGCAGCCAAGATATCGCGGTTTATAATTCACCCCTCCACTTT. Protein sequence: CASSQDIAVYNSPLHF.

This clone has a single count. DNA of the CDR3: TGTGCCAGCAGCTTGGAGCTCAACCTGTGGTCCGGGGAGCTGTTTTTT. Translated, it gives CASSLELNLWSGELFF. The V gene is TRBV5-6, the J gene TRBJ2-2; no reliable D call. CDR1 and CDR2 (germline): SGHDT, YYEEEE. CDR3 length: 16 residues. The V end was cut by 0 bases, the J end by 6 bases, with 15 bases between.

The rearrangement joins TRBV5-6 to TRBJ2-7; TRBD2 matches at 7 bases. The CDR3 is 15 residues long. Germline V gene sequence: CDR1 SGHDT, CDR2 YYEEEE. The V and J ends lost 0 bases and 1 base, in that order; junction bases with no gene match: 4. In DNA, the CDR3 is TGTGCCAGCAGCTTGGGGGGACTACTGTCCTACGAGCAGTACTTC. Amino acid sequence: CASSLGGLLSYEQYF.

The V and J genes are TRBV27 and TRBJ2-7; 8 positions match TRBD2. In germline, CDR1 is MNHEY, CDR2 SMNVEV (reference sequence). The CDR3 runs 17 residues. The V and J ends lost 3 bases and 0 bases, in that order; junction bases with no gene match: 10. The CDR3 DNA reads TGTGCCAGCAGTTTTAGAGCATTTAGCGGGGACTCCTACGAGCAGTACTTC. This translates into CASSFRAFSGDSYEQYF.

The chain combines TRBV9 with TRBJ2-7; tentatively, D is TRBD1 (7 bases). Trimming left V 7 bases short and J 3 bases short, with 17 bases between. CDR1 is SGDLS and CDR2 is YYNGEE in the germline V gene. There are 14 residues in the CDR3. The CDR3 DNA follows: TGTGCCAGCGGCAGGGGGGCGTCACACTACGAGCAGTACTTC. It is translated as CASGRGASHYEQYF.

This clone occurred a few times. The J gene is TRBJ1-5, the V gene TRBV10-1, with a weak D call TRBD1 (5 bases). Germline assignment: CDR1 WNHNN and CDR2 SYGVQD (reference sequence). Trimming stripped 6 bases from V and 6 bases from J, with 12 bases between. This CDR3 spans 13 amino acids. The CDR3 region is CASRGSGTQPQHF. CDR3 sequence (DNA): TGCGCCAGCAGGGGCAGCGGGACTCAGCCCCAGCATTTT.

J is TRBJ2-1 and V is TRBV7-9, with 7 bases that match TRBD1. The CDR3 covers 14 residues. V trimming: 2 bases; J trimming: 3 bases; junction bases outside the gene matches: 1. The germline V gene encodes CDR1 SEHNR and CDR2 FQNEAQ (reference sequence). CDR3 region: CASSLRGLYNEQFF. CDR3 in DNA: TGTGCCAGCAGCTTAAGGGGGCTCTACAATGAGCAGTTCTTC.

The CDR3 region is CASKGQPYEQYF. Written as DNA, the CDR3 is TGCGCCAGCAAGGGACAGCCGTACGAGCAGTACTTC. The chain has TRBV5-1 and TRBJ2-7, with TRBD1 matching 7 bases. CDR1 and CDR2 (germline): SGHRS, YFSETQ. CDR3 size: 12 residues. The V and J ends lost 6 bases and 4 bases, in that order; junction bases with no gene match: 4.

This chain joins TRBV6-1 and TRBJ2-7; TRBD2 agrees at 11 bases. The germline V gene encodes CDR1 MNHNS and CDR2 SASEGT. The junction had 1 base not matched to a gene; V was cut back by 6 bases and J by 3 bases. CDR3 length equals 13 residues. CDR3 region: CASSGTSGYEQYF. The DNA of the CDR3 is TGTGCCAGCAGCGGGACTAGCGGCTACGAGCAGTACTTC.

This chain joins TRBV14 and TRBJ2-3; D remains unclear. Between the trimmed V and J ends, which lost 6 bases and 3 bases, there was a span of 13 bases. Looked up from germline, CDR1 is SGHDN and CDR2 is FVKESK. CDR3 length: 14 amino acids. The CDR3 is CASRAMRLTDTQYF. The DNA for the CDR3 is TGTGCCAGCAGAGCAATGAGGTTGACAGATACGCAGTATTTT.

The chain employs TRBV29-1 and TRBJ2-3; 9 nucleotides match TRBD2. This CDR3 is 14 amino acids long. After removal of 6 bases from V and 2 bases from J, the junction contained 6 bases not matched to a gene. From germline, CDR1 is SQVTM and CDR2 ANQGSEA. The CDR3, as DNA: TGCAGCGTCCGGACTAGCGTAATCACAGATACGCAGTATTTT. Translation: CSVRTSVITDTQYF.

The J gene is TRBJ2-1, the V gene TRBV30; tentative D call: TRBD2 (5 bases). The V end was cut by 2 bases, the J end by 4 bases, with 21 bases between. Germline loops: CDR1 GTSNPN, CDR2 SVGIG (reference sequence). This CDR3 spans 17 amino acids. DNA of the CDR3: TGTGCCTGGAGTAAAAAAAGCGTCGGGATTGGTTACAATGAGCAGTTCTTC. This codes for CAWSKKSVGIGYNEQFF. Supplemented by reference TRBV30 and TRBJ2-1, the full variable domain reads SQTIHQWPATLVQPVGSPLSLECTVEGTSNPNLYWYRQAAGRGLQLLFYSVGIGQISSEVPQNLSASRPQDRQFILSSKKLLLSDSGFYLCAWSKKSVGIGYNEQFFGPGTRLTVL.

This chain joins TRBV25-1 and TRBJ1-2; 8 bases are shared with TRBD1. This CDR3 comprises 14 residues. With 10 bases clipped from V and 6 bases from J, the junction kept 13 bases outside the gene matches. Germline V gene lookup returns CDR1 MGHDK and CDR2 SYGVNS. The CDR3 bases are TGTGCCACCCTCGTGCAGGGGGCGCAGAATGGCTACACCTTC. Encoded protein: CATLVQGAQNGYTF.

In DNA form, the CDR3 reads TGCGCCAGCAGCCATCTAAGGACAGGGGATTTTTCGCAGCCCCAGCATTTT. Encoded protein: CASSHLRTGDFSQPQHF. The chain couples TRBV4-3 to TRBJ1-5; 9 nucleotides agree with TRBD1. This CDR3 comprises 17 residues. Per the germline V gene, CDR1 is LGHNA and CDR2 is YSLEER. With V trimmed by 3 bases and J by 7 bases, 13 bases remained unmatched.

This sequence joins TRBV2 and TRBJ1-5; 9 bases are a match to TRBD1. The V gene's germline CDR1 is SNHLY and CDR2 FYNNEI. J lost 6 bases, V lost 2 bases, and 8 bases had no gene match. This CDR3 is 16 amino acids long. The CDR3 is CASSETTGGGGQPQHF. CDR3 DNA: TGTGCCAGCAGTGAAACCACAGGGGGCGGCGGTCAGCCCCAGCATTTT.

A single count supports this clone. The CDR3 sequence is CASTPGRGGEKLFF. In DNA form, the CDR3 reads TGTGCCAGCACCCCGGGGAGGGGCGGGGAAAAACTGTTTTTT. V gene TRBV6-5 combines with J gene TRBJ1-4; D may be TRBD1 (5 bases). The length of the CDR3 is 14 residues. With 7 bases removed from V and 8 bases from J, the gap between germline ends came to 17 bases. In germline, CDR1 is MNHEY, CDR2 SVGAGI.

CDR3 amino acids: CASSYTGTYNEQFF. CDR3 DNA: TGTGCCAGCAGCTATACCGGGACCTACAATGAGCAGTTCTTC. This chain links TRBV7-2 with TRBJ2-1, with D perhaps matching TRBD2 (5 bases). The ends were cut back, 4 bases at V and 2 bases at J, with 9 bases in the middle. Germline V gene data show CDR1 as SGHTA and CDR2 as FQGNSA. This CDR3 is built from 14 residues.

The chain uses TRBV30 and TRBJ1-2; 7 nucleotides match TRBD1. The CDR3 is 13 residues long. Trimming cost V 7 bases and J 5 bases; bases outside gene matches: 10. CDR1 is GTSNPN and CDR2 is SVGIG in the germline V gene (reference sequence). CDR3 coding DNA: TGTGCCTCATCCGACAGGGTAGAATATGGCTACACCTTC. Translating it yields CASSDRVEYGYTF. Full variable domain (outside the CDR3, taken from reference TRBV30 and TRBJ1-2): SQTIHQWPATLVQPVGSPLSLECTVEGTSNPNLYWYRQAAGRGLQLLFYSVGIGQISSEVPQNLSASRPQDRQFILSSKKLLLSDSGFYLCASSDRVEYGYTFGSGTRLTVV.

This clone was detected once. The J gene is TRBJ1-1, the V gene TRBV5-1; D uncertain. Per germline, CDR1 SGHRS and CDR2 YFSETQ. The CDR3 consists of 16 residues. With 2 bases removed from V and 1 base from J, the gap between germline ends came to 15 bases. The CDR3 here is CASSFVGIVTNTEAFF. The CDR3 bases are TGCGCCAGCAGCTTCGTTGGCATCGTAACGAACACTGAAGCTTTCTTT.

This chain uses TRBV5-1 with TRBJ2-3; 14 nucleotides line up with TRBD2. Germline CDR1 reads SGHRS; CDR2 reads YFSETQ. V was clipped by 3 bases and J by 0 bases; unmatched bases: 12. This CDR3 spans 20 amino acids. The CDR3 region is CASSSNYPRTSGGSTDTQYF. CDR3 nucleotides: TGCGCCAGCAGCTCTAACTACCCCAGGACTAGCGGGGGGAGCACAGATACGCAGTATTTT.

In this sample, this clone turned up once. The CDR3 is CASSIVQLHTEAFF. As DNA, the CDR3 is TGTGCCAGTAGTATAGTACAGCTCCACACTGAAGCTTTCTTT. The chain joins TRBV19 to TRBJ1-1, with no clear D. Germline V gene data show CDR1 as LNHDA and CDR2 as SQIVND (reference sequence). The CDR3 loop spans 14 amino acids. Trimming shortened V by 1 base and J by 3 bases, and 9 bases separated the two germline ends.

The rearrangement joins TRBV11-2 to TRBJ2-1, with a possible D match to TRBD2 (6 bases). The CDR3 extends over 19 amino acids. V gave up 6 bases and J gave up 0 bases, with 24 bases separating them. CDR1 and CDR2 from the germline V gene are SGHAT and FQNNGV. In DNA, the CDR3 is TGTGCCAGCAGACGGGGAGGACTTACCACTACCTCCTCCTACAATGAGCAGTTCTTC. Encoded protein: CASRRGGLTTTSSYNEQFF.

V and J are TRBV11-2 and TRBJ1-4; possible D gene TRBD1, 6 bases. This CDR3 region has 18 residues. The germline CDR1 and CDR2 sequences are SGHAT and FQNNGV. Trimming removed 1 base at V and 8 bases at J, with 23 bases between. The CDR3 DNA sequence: TGTGCCAGCAGCTTAGCCACCCTCCACAGGGCTGGTGAGGAAAAACTGTTTTTT. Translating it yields CASSLATLHRAGEEKLFF.

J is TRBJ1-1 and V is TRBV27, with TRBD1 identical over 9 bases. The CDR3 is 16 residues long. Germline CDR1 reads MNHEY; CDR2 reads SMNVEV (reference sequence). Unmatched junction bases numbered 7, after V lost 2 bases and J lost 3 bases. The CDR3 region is CASSLLRQGGHTEAFF. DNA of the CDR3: TGTGCCAGCAGTTTACTGCGACAGGGGGGTCACACTGAAGCTTTCTTT.

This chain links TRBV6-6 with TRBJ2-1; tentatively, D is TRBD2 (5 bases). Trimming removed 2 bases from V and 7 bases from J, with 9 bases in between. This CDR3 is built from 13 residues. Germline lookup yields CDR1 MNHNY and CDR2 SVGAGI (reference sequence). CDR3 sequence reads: CASSYGSGNEQFF. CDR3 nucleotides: TGTGCCAGCAGTTACGGTTCGGGAAATGAGCAGTTCTTC.

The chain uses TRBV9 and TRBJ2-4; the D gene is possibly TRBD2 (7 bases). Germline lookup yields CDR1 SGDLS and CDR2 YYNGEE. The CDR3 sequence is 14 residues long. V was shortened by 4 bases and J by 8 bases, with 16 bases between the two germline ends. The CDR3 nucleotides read TGTGCCAGCAGCAACGAACAGGGAGGGGACATTCAGTACTTC. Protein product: CASSNEQGGDIQYF. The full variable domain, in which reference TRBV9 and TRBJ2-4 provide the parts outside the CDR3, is DSGVTQTPKHLITATGQRVTLRCSPRSGDLSVYWYQQSLDQGLQFLIQYYNGEERAKGNILERFSAQQFPDLHSELNLSSLELGDSALYFCASSNEQGGDIQYFGAGTRLSVL.